The clone carrying this TCR beta chain was seen more than once but under ten times. V dropped 5 bases and J dropped 7 bases, with 21 bases sitting between them. The CDR3 spans 15 residues. Per the germline V gene, CDR1 is SGHRS and CDR2 is YFSETQ. These data are taken from a study of radiotherapy plus CTLA-4 blockade in lung cancer. The data were produced by immunoSEQ multiplex PCR, yet TCRdb's version contains in-frame clones alone and is incomplete. The sample records around 26,000 clones, about 76% being singletons. The sequences come from peripheral blood, collected from a patient treated with radiotherapy plus ipilimumab. The sequence derives from a human donor with non-small cell lung cancer whose response to radiotherapy plus ipilimumab could not be evaluated. The chain employs TRBV5-1 and TRBJ2-5; possible D gene TRBD1, 6 bases. CDR3: CASRKTGHQEGTQYF. CDR3 in DNA: TGCGCCAGCAGAAAGACAGGACACCAAGAAGGGACCCAGTACTTC.